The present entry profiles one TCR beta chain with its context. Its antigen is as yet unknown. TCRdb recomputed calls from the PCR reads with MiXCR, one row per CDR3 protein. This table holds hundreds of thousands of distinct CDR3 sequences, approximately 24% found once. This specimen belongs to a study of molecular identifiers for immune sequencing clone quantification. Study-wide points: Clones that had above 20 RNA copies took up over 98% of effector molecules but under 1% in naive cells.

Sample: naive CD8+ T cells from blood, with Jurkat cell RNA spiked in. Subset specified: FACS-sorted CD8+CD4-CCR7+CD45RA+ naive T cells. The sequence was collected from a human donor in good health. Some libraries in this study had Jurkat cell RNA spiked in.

CDR3 DNA: TGTGCCAGTAGCGGGGCTAGCGGGAGCTTGGAGAACACCGGGGAGCTGTTTTTT. As protein: CASSGASGSLENTGELFF. The chain has TRBV19 and TRBJ2-2, with 10 bases that match TRBD2. Per germline, CDR1 LNHDA and CDR2 SQIVND (reference sequence). With 6 bases clipped from V and 1 base from J, the junction kept 11 bases outside the gene matches. The CDR3 is made up of 18 amino acids.